This TCR beta chain appears in the sequencing data of a study of blood T cells in healthy people across ages. Overall study context: Capture via template switching afforded approximately one barcoded beta molecule per two T cells. Study observations and caveats: Unknown donor CMV status possibly confounded expanded clonotype changes. A strong correlation was seen between TCR beta diversity and naive T cell percentage.

J lost 4 bases, V lost 5 bases, and 8 bases had no gene match. The germline V gene has CDR1 SGHTA and CDR2 FQGTGA. CDR3 size: 14 residues. Turning to this clonotype: Its antigen remains unknown.

A sample-barcoded 5' primer and a J-beta primer mix were used in a second PCR of roughly 7 to 11 cycles. Samples each returned at least 3 million CDR3-containing paired-end reads. In TCRdb, the 5' RACE reads were re-called with MiXCR into one record per CDR3 protein. This sample has roughly 790,000 distinct CDR3 sequences, with 35% to 45% found just once. The TCR was taken from a woman aged 55-75 years in good health. V usage is TRBV7-3 and J usage is TRBJ2-7; 7 positions agree with TRBD1. The sample comprised blood. CDR3 region: CASSAETGVYEQYF. DNA for the CDR3: TGTGCCAGCAGCGCAGAAACAGGGGTTTACGAGCAGTACTTC.